Listed below are T cell receptor beta chains from one sample, sequenced in a study of shared clonotypes between healthy human individuals. TCRdb keeps only in-frame clones here, not all; method: immunoSEQ multiplex PCR. Of approximately 2.3 million clones in the sample, more than 80% were seen once. The sequencing sample was made of naive CD4+ T cells from PBMCs. Every receptor here comes from a man aged 18 to 29 in good health. Some clones in this sample may be carry-over from other donors' samples. Both conserved end residues are part of each CDR3.

V gene	CDR3 protein
TRBV5-1	CASSPDSNYGYTF
TRBV5-1	CASSLAGSFTGELFF
TRBV7-9	CASSFQAGVGTDTQYF
TRBV13	CASSFRGRDSYEQYF
TRBV5-4	CASREERRGNEAFF
TRBV15	CATSRDPGPGNYGYTF
TRBV5-1	CASSFSGFREKLFF
TRBV25-1	CASSKGVDQPQHF
TRBV14	CASSQYVATEAFF
TRBV7-7	CASRSSGRSGELFF
TRBV5-1	CASSADMRDYSTDTQYF
TRBV2	CASSPFTDTQYF
TRBV9	CASSPGRDRGMNGYTF
TRBV28	CASSLGRRQPYYEQYF
TRBV9	CASPLHYGYTF
TRBV14	CASSRREGGQFF
TRBV15	CATMAERAGMNEQFF
TRBV11-2	CASSPDSFTEAFF
TRBV15	CATSRERLAYNEQFF
TRBV7-2	CASSLVVLAGVNEQFF
TRBV5-1	CASSADRGRGEKLFF
TRBV7-2	CASSLLAGGKYNEQFF
TRBV6-1	CASSMGTTNTEAFF
TRBV5-1	CASSQPLAGPYNEQFF
TRBV2	CASSGQGVPSGYTF
TRBV7-2	CASSLKWAGGYEQYF
TRBV11-2	CASSSQGYEQYF
TRBV18	CASSSMQNEQYF
TRBV2	CASTSVPQATQYF
TRBV11-2	CASSRPAPDTQYF
TRBV11-3	CASSYTGDAYNEQFF
TRBV5-1	CASSFSGRDITDTQYF
TRBV5-1	CASSPPGLAGANTGELFF
TRBV18	CASSHEGPQPQHF
TRBV6-5	CASSLGRSRGYTF
TRBV5-1	CASSTQGGATEAFF
TRBV6-1	CASSERVSDRGGHTF
TRBV7-8	CASSLFGDRFYEQYF
TRBV25-1	CASSYPGQGITGELFF
TRBV6-6	CASSADQGTEAFF
TRBV18	CASSPGGQGSYEQYF
TRBV7-9	CASSLQETQYF
TRBV28	CASSFMRTGLDYEQYF
TRBV5-1	CASSLDRTPRGEQFF
TRBV5-1	CASSLRQGAGETQYF
TRBV11-1	CASSPGTGWADTQYF
TRBV5-1	CASSQDPQETQYF